The 12 T cell receptor beta chains below all came from one sample that was sequenced in a study of cytomegalovirus exposure and HLA in healthy donors (dated by TCRdb to 2015 to 2018). Library prep was done by the immunoSEQ multiplex PCR assay. For the multiplex PCR, a mixture combining 60 forward primers for TCR Vbeta segments and 13 reverse primers for TCR Jbeta segments was used. Entries here come from immuneACCESS through TCRdb and include only in-frame sequences with V and J called. Some clones fail to appear in such tables; in the studies checked, an unresolved V gene covers under half of the shortfall, and the cause of the remainder is unknown. The table for this sample lists about 96,000 clones; about 70% of them were counted only once. Clones ranked in the top ten supply 3% of the sample. The material sequenced was PBMCs. These receptor sequences come from a female donor in good health and CMV-seropositive.

This clone was observed a few times. V usage is TRBV28 and J usage is TRBJ1-2, with D maybe TRBD1 (5 bases). Germline CDR1 and CDR2: MDHEN and SYDVKM. The CDR3 contains 13 residues. V lost 6 bases and J 6 bases, leaving 14 bases between the germline ends. DNA for the CDR3: TGTGCCAGCAGCCTGGCGGGGGTTGATGGCTACACCTTC. This sequence encodes CASSLAGVDGYTF.

V gene TRBV9 combines with J gene TRBJ2-5; tentative D call: TRBD2 (7 bases). Germline CDR1 and CDR2: SGDLS and YYNGEE. The CDR3 contains 15 residues. Trimming shortened V by 4 bases and J by 1 base, and 14 bases separated the two germline ends. CDR3 DNA: TGTGCCAGCAGCTCCCGGGGAGGGGGCCAAGAGACCCAGTACTTC. This gives the protein CASSSRGGGQETQYF.

The chain has TRBV5-1 and TRBJ1-1; D gene ambiguous. The V end lost 2 bases, the J end lost 10 bases, and 15 bases lay between the germline ends. Germline CDR1 and CDR2: SGHRS and YFSETQ. The CDR3 loop spans 13 amino acids. The CDR3 DNA follows: TGCGCCAGCAGCTTCGGGTACGGGGAATCAGCTTTCTTT. The encoded protein is CASSFGYGESAFF.

This chain joins TRBV19 and TRBJ1-4; no clear D gene. Germline CDR1 and CDR2: LNHDA and SQIVND (reference sequence). CDR3 length equals 11 residues. V lost 9 bases to trimming and J lost 4 bases, with 6 bases between them. This CDR3 reads CASRLNEKLFF. The CDR3 DNA sequence: TGTGCCAGCCGTCTTAATGAAAAACTGTTTTTT.

This clone was observed a handful of times. The V gene is TRBV28, the J gene TRBJ2-7, with 8 nucleotides matching TRBD2. The CDR3 length is 14 residues. With V trimmed by 7 bases and J by 3 bases, 8 bases remained unmatched. CDR1 and CDR2 (germline): MDHEN, SYDVKM. DNA for the CDR3: TGTGCCAGCATCCCGGAGGGACTAGGCTACGAGCAGTACTTC. Translation: CASIPEGLGYEQYF.

The chain couples TRBV20-1 to TRBJ1-1; no definite D call. The CDR3 spans 11 residues. CDR1 is DFQATT, CDR2 SNEGSKA, per germline (reference sequence). Trimming removed 7 bases at V and 1 base at J, with 7 bases between. CDR3 nucleotides: TGCAGTGTTCTAGAGAACACTGAAGCTTTCTTT. Protein product: CSVLENTEAFF.

The chain is built from TRBV28 and TRBJ1-2, with 11 bases identical to TRBD1. The CDR3 sequence is 15 residues long. CDR1 MDHEN and CDR2 SYDVKM come from the germline V gene. V lost 5 bases to trimming and J lost 4 bases; unmatched junction nucleotides: 6. CDR3 residues: CASSTGTGGSYGYTF. The CDR3 coding sequence is TGTGCCAGCAGTACCGGGACAGGGGGTTCCTATGGCTACACCTTC.

The chain is built from TRBV18 and TRBJ2-7, with 7 bases aligning to TRBD1. Germline V gene sequence: CDR1 KGHSH, CDR2 LQKENI. V gave up 2 bases and J gave up 3 bases; unmatched junction bases: 4. The length of the CDR3 is 14 residues. CDR3 DNA: TGTGCCAGCTCACCAGACAGGGATGACTACGAGCAGTACTTC. It encodes CASSPDRDDYEQYF.

The CDR3 loop reads CASSPLDSRDTQYF. In DNA form, the CDR3 reads TGTGCCAGCTCACCTCTGGACTCCCGGGATACGCAGTATTTT. V usage is TRBV18 and J usage is TRBJ2-3; tentatively, D is TRBD2 (5 bases). Looked up from germline, CDR1 is KGHSH and CDR2 is LQKENI. Trimming removed 3 bases from V and 6 bases from J, with 13 bases in between. This CDR3 has 14 amino acids.

The genes are TRBV28 and TRBJ1-2; tentative D call: TRBD1 (5 bases). The CDR3 spans 14 residues. Germline V gives CDR1 MDHEN, CDR2 SYDVKM. Trimming left V 4 bases short and J 13 bases short, with 22 bases between. The CDR3 nucleotides read TGTGCCAGCAGTTACGGGGTTTATAGGGAGGGGAGCACCTTC. Amino acid sequence: CASSYGVYREGSTF.

The chain links TRBV5-1 to TRBJ1-2; D is perhaps TRBD1 (5 bases). This CDR3 has 15 amino acids. Germline CDR1 is SGHRS and CDR2 is YFSETQ. V was cut by 4 bases and J by 2 bases, with 15 bases left in between. The CDR3 here is CASSPWVGQNYGYTF. As DNA, the CDR3 is TGCGCCAGCAGCCCCTGGGTAGGACAAAACTATGGCTACACCTTC.

The CDR3 loop is CASSQDLGGVATGGREKLFF. In DNA, the CDR3 is TGCGCCAGCAGCCAAGACCTGGGGGGAGTTGCCACAGGGGGTCGTGAAAAACTGTTTTTT. This chain joins TRBV4-3 and TRBJ1-4; 8 bases match TRBD1. Germline V gene data show CDR1 as LGHNA and CDR2 as YSLEER. The CDR3 has 20 amino acids. Unmatched junction bases numbered 19, after V lost 0 bases and J lost 7 bases.